The rows below give T cell receptor beta chains drawn from one sample of a study of control samples from healthy donors and cancer patients. Produced via immunoSEQ multiplex PCR; TCRdb's table is partial and in-frame only. The repertoire has 40,000 to 55,000 clones, approximately 70% of them found once; the top ten carry roughly 15%. Sequencing input: formalin-fixed, paraffin-embedded tissue. These receptors all stem from a male donor with melanoma. The CDR3 runs from the conserved cysteine through the conserved F or W. D genes are given only for firm matches. The size entry is marked missing in some rows and otherwise reads once, few, many or a size class.

D	size	V	J	CDR3
-	-	TRBV28	TRBJ1-5	CASSLWGQPQHF
TRBD2	-	TRBV6-4	TRBJ2-3	CASSATGGSTDTQYF
-	-	TRBV5-6	TRBJ2-7	CASSQGQYVEYF
TRBD1	-	TRBV28	TRBJ1-5	CASSLLTGFQPQHF
-	many	TRBV3-1/TRBV3-2	TRBJ2-3	CASSLARRGTDTQYF
-	-	TRBV7-9	TRBJ1-5	CASSLGDSRNQPQHF
-	-	TRBV9	TRBJ2-5	CASSVGLQETQYF
-	-	TRBV14	TRBJ2-5	CASGRRDRPEETQYF
-	-	TRBV3-1/TRBV3-2	TRBJ2-7	CASSQFSSYEQYF
-	-	TRBV5-6	TRBJ2-1	CASSLFGSRGNEQFF
-	-	TRBV19	TRBJ2-2	CASRTAANTGELFF
-	-	TRBV6-5	TRBJ2-7	CASRGGPNGYEQYF
-	-	TRBV7-3	TRBJ2-2	CASSAEWGGELFF
-	many	TRBV12-5	TRBJ1-1	CASGLVGKMAFF
-	medium-sized	TRBV24-1	TRBJ2-3	CATSDLGAGLGTDTQYF
-	few	TRBV28	TRBJ2-5	CASSFGTDQETQYF
TRBD1	once	TRBV27	TRBJ2-7	CASSLDREQEQYF
-	-	TRBV6-5	TRBJ2-3	CATRPGTSIDTQYF
-	-	TRBV3-1/TRBV3-2	TRBJ2-3	CASSQAAVTDTQYF
-	many	TRBV29-1	TRBJ2-7	CSVLDPEGIYEQYF
-	few	TRBV6-4	TRBJ1-6	CASSEQGNSPLHF
-	-	TRBV10-3	TRBJ2-1	CAISAGVLGGRARVEQFF
TRBD1	-	TRBV30	TRBJ2-7	CAWRRNRGRTYEQYF
TRBD2	-	TRBV19	TRBJ2-3	CASSSTLAGSDTQYF
TRBD1	-	TRBV7-9	TRBJ1-1	CASSLGGQALTEAFF
TRBD2	-	TRBV18	TRBJ2-1	CASSGQSLAGGFYNEQFF
-	few	TRBV2	TRBJ1-6	CATGGGGNSPLHF
-	-	TRBV19	TRBJ1-1	CASSIAVNTNTEAFF
-	once	TRBV14	TRBJ2-5	CASSQAIQETQYF
-	-	TRBV20-1	TRBJ1-1	CSAPQPIEAFF
TRBD1	few	TRBV7-3	TRBJ2-1	CASSVGQGSNEQFF
-	-	TRBV4-1	TRBJ2-3	CASNQPPGTDTDTQYF
-	-	TRBV5-1	TRBJ2-3	CASSLADRVGADTQYF
-	-	TRBV10-3	TRBJ2-5	CAIRPGQGPSGNQETQYF
TRBD1	-	TRBV6-6	TRBJ2-3	CASIRQGAKDTQYF
-	-	TRBV29-1	TRBJ2-5	CSVGQSVGPQTQYF
TRBD1	-	TRBV6-5	TRBJ2-4	CASRLGQQNIQYF
TRBD2	few	TRBV3-1/TRBV3-2	TRBJ2-5	CASSQDSGGQYF
-	-	TRBV11-2	TRBJ2-1	CASSLVGGGLASSYNEQFF
-	-	TRBV7-3	TRBJ2-6	CASSRSVSSSGANVLTF
-	-	TRBV28	TRBJ2-7	CASSFQNYEQYF
-	-	TRBV7-8	TRBJ2-3	CASSLVEASGTDTQYF
-	-	TRBV18	TRBJ1-1	CASSPRPSPETEAFF
-	-	TRBV7-2	TRBJ2-1	CASSMLLLGNEQFF
-	once	TRBV11-1	TRBJ2-5	CASSHVSTDSGTQYF
TRBD1	few	TRBV11-3	TRBJ1-1	CASSPQPGTGGRTEAFF
-	once	TRBV6-5	TRBJ1-2	CASRLNSEPGYTF
TRBD2	few	TRBV6-5	TRBJ2-1	CASRNIAGDNEQFF
TRBD1	few	TRBV28	TRBJ2-5	CASGAGGAKKTQYF
TRBD1	few	TRBV4-1	TRBJ1-1	CASSQGRQGNTEAFF